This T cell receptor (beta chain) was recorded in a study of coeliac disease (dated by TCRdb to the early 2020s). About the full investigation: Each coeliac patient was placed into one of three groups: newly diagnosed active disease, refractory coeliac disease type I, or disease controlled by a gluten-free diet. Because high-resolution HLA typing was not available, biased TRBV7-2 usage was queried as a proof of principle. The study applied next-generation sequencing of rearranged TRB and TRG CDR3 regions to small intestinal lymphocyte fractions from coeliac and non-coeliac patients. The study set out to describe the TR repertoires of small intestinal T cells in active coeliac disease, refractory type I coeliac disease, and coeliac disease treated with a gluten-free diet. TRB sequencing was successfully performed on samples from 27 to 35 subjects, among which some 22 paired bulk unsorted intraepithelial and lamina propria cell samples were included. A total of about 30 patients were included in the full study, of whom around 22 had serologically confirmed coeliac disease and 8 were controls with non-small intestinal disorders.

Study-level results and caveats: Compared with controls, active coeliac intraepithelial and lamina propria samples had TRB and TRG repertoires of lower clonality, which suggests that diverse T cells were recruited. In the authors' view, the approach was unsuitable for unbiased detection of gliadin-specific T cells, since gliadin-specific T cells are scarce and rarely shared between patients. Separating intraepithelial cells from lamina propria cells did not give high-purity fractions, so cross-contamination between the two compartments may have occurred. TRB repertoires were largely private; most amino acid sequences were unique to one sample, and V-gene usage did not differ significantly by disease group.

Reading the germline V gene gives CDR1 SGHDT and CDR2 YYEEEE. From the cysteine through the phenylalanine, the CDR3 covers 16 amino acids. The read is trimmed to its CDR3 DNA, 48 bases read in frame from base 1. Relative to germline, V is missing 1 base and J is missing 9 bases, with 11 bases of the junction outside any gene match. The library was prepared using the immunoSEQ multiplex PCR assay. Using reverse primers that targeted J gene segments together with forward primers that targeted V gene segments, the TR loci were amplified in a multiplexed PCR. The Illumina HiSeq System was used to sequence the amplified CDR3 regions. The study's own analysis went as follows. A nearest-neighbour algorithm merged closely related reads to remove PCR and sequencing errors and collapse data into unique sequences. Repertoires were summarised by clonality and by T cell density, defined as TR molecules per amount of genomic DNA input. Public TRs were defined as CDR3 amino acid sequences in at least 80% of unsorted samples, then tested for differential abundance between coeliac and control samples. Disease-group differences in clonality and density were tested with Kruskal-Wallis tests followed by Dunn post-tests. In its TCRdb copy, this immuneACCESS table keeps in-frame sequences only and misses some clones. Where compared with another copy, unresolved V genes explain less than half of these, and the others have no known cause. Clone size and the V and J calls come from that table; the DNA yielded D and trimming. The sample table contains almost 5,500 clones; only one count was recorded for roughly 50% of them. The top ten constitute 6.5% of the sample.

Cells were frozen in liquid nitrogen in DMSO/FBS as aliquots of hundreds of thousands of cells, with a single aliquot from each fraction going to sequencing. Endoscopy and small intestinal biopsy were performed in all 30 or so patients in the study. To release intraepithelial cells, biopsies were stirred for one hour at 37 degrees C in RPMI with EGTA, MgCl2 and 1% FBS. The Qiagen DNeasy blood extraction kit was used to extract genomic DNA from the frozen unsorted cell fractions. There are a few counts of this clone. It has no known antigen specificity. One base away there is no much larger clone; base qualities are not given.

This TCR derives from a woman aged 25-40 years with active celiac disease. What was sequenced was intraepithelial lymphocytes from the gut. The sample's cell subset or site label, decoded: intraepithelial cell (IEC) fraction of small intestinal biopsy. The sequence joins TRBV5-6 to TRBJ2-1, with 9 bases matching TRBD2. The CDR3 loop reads CASSLFELAGNLEQFF. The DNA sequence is TGTGCCAGCAGCTTGTTTGAGCTAGCGGGGAATCTTGAGCAGTTCTTC.